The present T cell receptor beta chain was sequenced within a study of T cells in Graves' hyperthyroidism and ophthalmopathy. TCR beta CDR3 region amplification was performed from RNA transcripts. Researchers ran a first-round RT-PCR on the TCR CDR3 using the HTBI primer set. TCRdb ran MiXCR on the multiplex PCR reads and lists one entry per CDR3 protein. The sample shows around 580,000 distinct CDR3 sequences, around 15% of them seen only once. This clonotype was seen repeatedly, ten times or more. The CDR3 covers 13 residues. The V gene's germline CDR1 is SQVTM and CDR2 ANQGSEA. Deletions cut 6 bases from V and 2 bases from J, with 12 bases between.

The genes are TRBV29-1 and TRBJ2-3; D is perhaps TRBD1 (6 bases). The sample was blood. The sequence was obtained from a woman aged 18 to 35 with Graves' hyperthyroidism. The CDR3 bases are TGCAGCGTAGGACAGAGAGTCACAGATACGCAGTATTTT. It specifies CSVGQRVTDTQYF.